This T cell receptor (beta chain) is from a study of T cell changes during pregnancy in multiple sclerosis. Germline CDR1 and CDR2: SGHDN and FVKESK. The ends were cut back, 3 bases at V and 13 bases at J, with 12 bases in the middle. The CDR3 contains 12 residues. The repertoire was sequenced with immunoSEQ multiplex PCR; TCRdb's copy has only in-frame clones and lacks some. The profile shows about 75,000 clones, 85% to 95% of them singletons. The clonotype originates from a female donor with multiple sclerosis, enrolled in a pregnancy study. The chain recombines TRBV14 with TRBJ1-4; D is unclear. This sample comprised CD4+ T cells from peripheral blood mononuclear cells, obtained after pregnancy. This CDR3 reads CASSHDQVPLFF. The DNA for the CDR3 is TGTGCCAGCAGCCATGACCAGGTACCACTGTTTTTT. Variable domain in full (rest from reference TRBV14 and TRBJ1-4): EAGVTQFPSHSVIEKGQTVTLRCDPISGHDNLYWYRRVMGKEIKFLLHFVKESKQDESGMPNNRFLAERTGGTYSTLKVQPAELEDSGVYFCASSHDQVPLFFGSGTQLSVL.